A single TCR beta chain is shown here with its context. Antigen: not known. CDR3 length: 14 amino acids. The ends were cut back, 0 bases at V and 6 bases at J, with 9 bases in the middle. Per germline, CDR1 SGDLS and CDR2 YYNGEE. Both 60 Vbeta primers and 13 Jbeta primers went into the PCR. Profiled with immunoSEQ multiplex PCR; TCRdb holds only in-frame clones, not every one. Of tens of thousands of clones in the sample, roughly 88% are singletons; the top ten hold 3.6%. The data derive from a study of cytomegalovirus exposure and HLA in healthy donors. Study context: In an early release, HLA-typed donors contributed roughly 85 million unique TCR sequences.

Study-level points and caveats: The only immune exposure information that was available was CMV serostatus.

The sequenced sample was PBMCs. This rearrangement joins TRBV9 to TRBJ1-4; D might be TRBD1 (6 bases). This TCR came from a woman between 18 and 30 years old in good health and CMV-seronegative. The CDR3 sequence: CASSVGDMDEKLFF. CDR3 sequence (DNA): TGTGCCAGCAGCGTAGGGGACATGGATGAAAAACTGTTTTTT.